These T cell receptor beta chains were read from a single sample in a study of identical twins. TCRdb re-called the 5' RACE reads through MiXCR, storing one row per CDR3 protein. The table records some 600,000 distinct CDR3 sequences, under 8.5% of them present only once. The sample was also reused in another study, on yellow fever vaccine responses in identical twins.

Sequences were obtained from PBMCs. These receptors originate from a young woman in good health. CDR3s leave out the opening cysteine and the closing phenylalanine or tryptophan.

J gene	V gene	CDR3 protein
TRBJ2-1	TRBV20-1	SVTTGSLLYEQF
TRBJ2-3	TRBV29-1	SESGQGRNTQY
TRBJ2-7	TRBV9	ASSVGGSPYEQY
TRBJ2-5	TRBV12-3/TRBV12-4	ASSFASGGQETQY
TRBJ2-7	TRBV28	ASSYAELADPKGYEQY
TRBJ2-2	TRBV5-1	ASSSANTGELF
TRBJ2-2	TRBV12-3/TRBV12-4	ASSLAGPLGGELF
TRBJ2-7	TRBV4-1	ASRGVYEQY
TRBJ2-1	TRBV9	ASSGGASAAYNEQF
TRBJ2-1	TRBV12-3/TRBV12-4	ASSLLGADNEQF
TRBJ2-7	TRBV28	ASSRTGSIYEQY
TRBJ2-5	TRBV6-1	ASSRAQARETQY
TRBJ2-7	TRBV18	ASSPALAGGYEQY
TRBJ1-2	TRBV6-5	ASSYYRSDRAGNYGYT
TRBJ1-2	TRBV3-1	ASSQDTEGYSYGYT
TRBJ2-5	TRBV4-1	ASSQGQGFGETQY
TRBJ2-5	TRBV5-5	ASSWGTGGQETQY
TRBJ2-3	TRBV11-3	ASSHSGTDTQY
TRBJ1-1	TRBV12-3/TRBV12-4	ASRPGVGATEAF
TRBJ2-5	TRBV4-2	ASSQASQETQY
TRBJ1-1	TRBV11-2	ASSLGRVTEAF
TRBJ1-2	TRBV3-1	ASSQGYVNYGYT
TRBJ1-1	TRBV4-2	ASSQEAGGGNEAF
TRBJ1-1	TRBV6-1	ASIPLGVRTEAF
TRBJ2-2	TRBV20-1	SARLGSNTGELF
TRBJ2-1	TRBV7-9	ASSYRLAYSSYNEQF
TRBJ2-3	TRBV24-1	ATSDFGTGGADTQY
TRBJ2-3	TRBV20-1	SARIFGDGRTDTQY
TRBJ2-7	TRBV5-1	ASSRTPGTQDYEQY
TRBJ1-2	TRBV12-3/TRBV12-4	ASSFVTDRENNYGYT
TRBJ2-3	TRBV24-1	ATSDPGLAGAADTQY
TRBJ2-7	TRBV10-3	AISGRSYEQY
TRBJ2-7	TRBV11-2	ASSSLHGTGDIYEQY
TRBJ2-1	TRBV21-1	ASRLGPDNHRTPLNEQF
TRBJ2-7	TRBV28	ASRTSGRPEQY
TRBJ2-1	TRBV4-1	ASSQLLPDRVSHEQF
TRBJ1-5	TRBV5-5	ASSQWGFNQPQH
TRBJ1-1	TRBV18	ASSQLGLNTEAF
TRBJ2-3	TRBV28	ASSLSSFVTDTQY
TRBJ2-3	TRBV3-1	ASSRTQGMDTQY
TRBJ1-1	TRBV7-6	ASSTVRGRNTEAF
TRBJ2-1	TRBV15	ATSRDTGGYNEQF
TRBJ2-7	TRBV12-3/TRBV12-4	ASSLGPGAYEQY
TRBJ2-3	TRBV4-1	ASSQEGASTDTQY
TRBJ1-2	TRBV28	ASSLGTLNYGYT
TRBJ2-2	TRBV5-4	ASRSWRGRGESHEKNTGELF
TRBJ2-5	TRBV12-3/TRBV12-4	ASSVLRETQY
TRBJ1-2	TRBV12-3/TRBV12-4	ASSFRDRRDYGYT
TRBJ1-3	TRBV28	AGRPLASGNTIY